This TCR beta chain was obtained from a study of memory CD4+ T cells and cytomegalovirus serostatus. Study-wide context: Of the healthy Belgian adults, 9 or 10 were CMV seropositive and more than 20 seronegative. Overall study findings and caveats: Of 150 to 200 reported CMV TCRbeta sequences, around 63 were found in memory CD4+ repertoires.

The germline CDR1 and CDR2 sequences are KGHSH and LQKENI. The CDR3 totals 11 residues. Trimming left V 6 bases short and J 0 bases short, with 2 bases between. A word on this clone: Its specificity is unknown. At the DNA level, this CDR3 is encoded by other sequences in the same sample as well.

The sort gate was single viable CD3+CD4+CD8-CD45RO+ cells for memory CD4+ T cells. Original analysis: Out-of-frame sequences were removed, leaving 2 million to 2.5 million distinct TCRbeta sequences. Method: immunoSEQ multiplex PCR; TCRdb's copy keeps in-frame clones and lacks some. V and J calls and clone size follow that table, whereas D and trimming were derived from the DNA. The sample has about 52,000 clones, around 82% seen once. Sequenced input: memory CD4+ T cells from blood. This sequence was found in an adult in good health and CMV-seronegative. The chain employs TRBV18 and TRBJ2-5, with D unresolved. CDR3 nucleotides: TGTGCCAGCTCGGACCAAGAGACCCAGTACTTC. Its protein is CASSDQETQYF.